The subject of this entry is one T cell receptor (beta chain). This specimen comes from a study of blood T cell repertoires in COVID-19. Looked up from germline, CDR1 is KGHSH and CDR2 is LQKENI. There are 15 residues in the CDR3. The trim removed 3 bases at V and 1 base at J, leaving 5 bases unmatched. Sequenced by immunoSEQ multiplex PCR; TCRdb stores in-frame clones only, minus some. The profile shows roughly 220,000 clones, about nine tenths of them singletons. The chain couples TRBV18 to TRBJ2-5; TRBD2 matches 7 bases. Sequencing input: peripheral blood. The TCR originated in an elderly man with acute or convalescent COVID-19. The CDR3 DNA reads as TGTGCCAGCTCACCGGGGAGGGGAATCCAAGAGACCCAGTACTTC. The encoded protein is CASSPGRGIQETQYF.